This T cell receptor (beta chain) was profiled in a study of blood T cell repertoires in COVID-19. As for the study in general: There were acute and convalescent COVID-19 samples, and they came from the United States, Italy and Spain. PBMCs, B-cell-depleted T cells, or T cells provided the cDNA or gDNA that made up the material.

The CDR3 consists of 15 residues. The trim removed 7 bases at V and 6 bases at J, leaving 10 bases unmatched. The germline CDR1 and CDR2 sequences are LNHDA and SQIVND (reference sequence). How the authors handled the data: By means of reference gene primer amplification, nucleated cell counts were estimated. Here immunoSEQ multiplex PCR was the method, and the copy in TCRdb shows in-frame clones only, minus some. V and J calls and clone size come straight from that table; D and trimming were deduced from the DNA. The data show approximately 45,000 clones, 80% to 90% seen once. The origin of this receptor is a woman older than 75 with acute or convalescent COVID-19. Specimen: peripheral blood. J is TRBJ1-5 and V is TRBV19; TRBD1 matches at 9 bases. CDR3: CASTTTGGTGQPQHF. The CDR3 nucleotides read TGTGCCAGTACAACTACAGGGGGCACGGGTCAGCCCCAGCATTTT.